This T cell receptor (beta chain) was captured by sequencing in a study of blood T cell repertoires in COVID-19. In the case of this clone: At one boundary the junction diverges from the germline segment, which might be a read error.

Germline lookup yields CDR1 SNHLY and CDR2 FYNNEI. The CDR3 runs 15 residues. Repertoires were generated with immunoSEQ multiplex PCR, while TCRdb's copy carries only in-frame clones and drops some. The table has some 350,000 clones, more than 75% seen once. This receptor was taken from a woman between 18 and 29 years old who had recovered from COVID-19. Material for sequencing was peripheral blood. The rearrangement joins TRBV2 to TRBJ1-4; 8 nucleotides match TRBD1. CDR3 protein: CASSDLTGGGEKLFF. For the CDR3, the DNA is TGTGCCAGCAGTGATCTAACAGGGGGTGGTGAAAAACTATTTTTT.